The T cell receptor (beta chain) described here comes from a study of T cells in localized non-small cell lung cancer. CDR3 length: 13 amino acids. Looked up from germline, CDR1 is SGDLS and CDR2 is YYNGEE. The ends were cut back, 3 bases at V and 6 bases at J, with 10 bases in the middle. Assay used: immunoSEQ multiplex PCR; TCRdb lists only in-frame clones, some missing. The sample has 4,000 to 6,000 clones; 50% to 60% are singletons. Findings and caveats of the study: T cell clonality was highest in uninvolved adjacent lung, above tumor.

As to this clone: Antigen specificity is unknown.

The sequencing here drew on lymph node tissue, taken before any cancer treatment. The chain recombines TRBV9 with TRBJ1-5; D call uncertain. This TCR was recovered from a male donor aged 60 or older with stage I squamous cell lung carcinoma. The CDR3: CASSDDGIQPQHF. The CDR3 region has the DNA TGTGCCAGCAGCGACGATGGAATTCAGCCCCAGCATTTT.